Following are 21 T cell receptor beta chains from one sample sequenced in a study of cytomegalovirus exposure and HLA in healthy donors. Primers: 60 Vbeta forward and 13 Jbeta reverse. Sequencing used immunoSEQ multiplex PCR; TCRdb keeps in-frame clones, though not all of them. The table lists tens of thousands of clones, with around 3.4% in the top ten. Sequencing was performed on PBMCs. Every receptor here comes from a man aged 40-49 years in good health and CMV-seronegative.

CDR3 DNA: TGCGCCAGCAGCTTGGTAGTGTACGAGCAGTACTTC. Protein product: CASSLVVYEQYF. This chain links TRBV5-1 with TRBJ2-7, with D unclear. Trimming pared 0 bases from V and 4 bases from J, leaving 5 bases between. This CDR3 contains 12 residues. CDR1 is SGHRS and CDR2 is YFSETQ in the germline V gene. The variable domain in full, completed from reference TRBV5-1 and TRBJ2-7, reads KAGVTQTPRYLIKTRGQQVTLSCSPISGHRSVSWYQQTPGQGLQFLFEYFSETQRNKGNFPGRFSGRQFSNSRSEMNVSTLELGDSALYLCASSLVVYEQYFGPGTRLTVT.

The rearrangement uses TRBV28 and TRBJ1-5; 8 positions match TRBD1. The germline V gene has CDR1 MDHEN and CDR2 SYDVKM. Losses at the gene ends were 3 bases for V and 7 bases for J; bases not matched to a gene: 5. The CDR3 sequence is 14 residues long. CDR3 amino acids: CASSFGQGKQPQHF. CDR3 DNA sequence: TGTGCCAGCAGTTTCGGACAGGGTAAGCAGCCCCAGCATTTT.

V is TRBV6-6 and J is TRBJ1-5; 7 bases are shared with TRBD1. Germline CDR1 and CDR2: MNHNY and SVGAGI (reference sequence). The CDR3 totals 16 residues. J gave up 1 base and V 6 bases, and 9 bases lay outside the gene matches. This chain's CDR3 is CASRDDMTGSNQPQHF. Written as DNA, the CDR3 is TGTGCCAGCAGGGACGATATGACAGGGAGCAATCAGCCCCAGCATTTT.

This rearrangement joins TRBV30 to TRBJ2-3; 8 nucleotides match TRBD1. This CDR3 comprises 16 residues. Germline CDR1 GTSNPN, CDR2 SVGIG (reference sequence). V lost 0 bases to trimming and J lost 2 bases; unmatched junction nucleotides: 7. This CDR3 is CAWSVGGQGHTDTQYF. CDR3 sequence (DNA): TGTGCCTGGAGTGTAGGTGGACAGGGTCACACAGATACGCAGTATTTT.

V gene TRBV30 combines with J gene TRBJ2-1; weak D call: TRBD1 (5 bases). Trimming shortened V by 2 bases and J by 3 bases, and 11 bases separated the two germline ends. This CDR3 has 14 residues. Germline V CDR1 and CDR2: GTSNPN, SVGIG (reference sequence). Here the CDR3 reads CAWSTTDIYNEQFF. The DNA of the CDR3 is TGTGCCTGGAGTACGACAGATATCTACAATGAGCAGTTCTTC.

V is TRBV7-9 and J is TRBJ1-2; D not certain. From germline, CDR1 is SEHNR and CDR2 FQNEAQ (reference sequence). There are 16 residues in the CDR3. V was clipped by 5 bases and J by 0 bases, with 16 bases between them. The CDR3 loop is CASSPRVKWANYGYTF. The DNA for the CDR3 is TGTGCCAGCAGCCCCCGGGTGAAATGGGCTAACTATGGCTACACCTTC.

The chain couples TRBV7-2 to TRBJ2-6; D perhaps matches TRBD2 (5 bases). V gave up 5 bases and J gave up 0 bases, with 11 bases separating them. CDR1 and CDR2 from the germline V gene are SGHTA and FQGNSA. The CDR3 runs to 16 residues. CDR3 sequence: CASSPWGVSGANVLTF. CDR3 sequence (DNA): TGTGCCAGCAGCCCGTGGGGAGTCTCTGGGGCCAACGTCCTGACTTTC.

The J gene is TRBJ1-1, the V gene TRBV7-2, with D perhaps matching TRBD1 (6 bases). CDR3 size: 14 residues. Germline V lookup: CDR1 SGHTA, CDR2 FQGNSA. Trimming removed 8 bases from V and 4 bases from J, with 17 bases in between. The CDR3 sequence: CASGRGAGSTEAFF. CDR3 DNA sequence: TGTGCCAGCGGGCGGGGGGCAGGAAGCACTGAAGCTTTCTTT.

The V call is TRBV7-9, the J call TRBJ2-5; 16 bases match TRBD2. Germline loops: CDR1 SEHNR, CDR2 FQNEAQ (reference sequence). Unmatched junction bases numbered 12, after V lost 5 bases and J lost 9 bases. CDR3 size: 17 residues. CDR3 sequence reads: CASSTPLGLAGGTAQYF. Here the CDR3 DNA reads TGTGCCAGCAGCACCCCACTGGGACTAGCGGGGGGGACGGCCCAGTACTTC. The complete variable domain, with remaining parts taken from reference TRBV7-9 and TRBJ2-5, reads DTGVSQNPRHKITKRGQNVTFRCDPISEHNRLYWYRQTLGQGPEFLTYFQNEAQLEKSRLLSDRFSAERPKGSFSTLEIQRTEQGDSAMYLCASSTPLGLAGGTAQYFGPGTRLLVL.

The chain couples TRBV2 to TRBJ1-1, with TRBD1 as a possible D gene (5 bases). The length of the CDR3 is 14 residues. Germline V gene data show CDR1 as SNHLY and CDR2 as FYNNEI. V dropped 5 bases and J dropped 1 base, with 11 bases sitting between them. The CDR3 nucleotides are TGTGCCAGCAGTTCCCAGGGCCAGAACACTGAAGCTTTCTTT. As protein: CASSSQGQNTEAFF. The whole variable domain, remainder taken from reference TRBV2 and TRBJ1-1, is EPEVTQTPSHQVTQMGQEVILRCVPISNHLYFYWYRQILGQKVEFLVSFYNNEISEKSEIFDDQFSVERPDGSNFTLKIRSTKLEDSAMYFCASSSQGQNTEAFFGQGTRLTVV.

This chain links TRBV15 with TRBJ1-5, with 7 bases identical to TRBD1. CDR1 and CDR2 from the germline V gene are LNHNV and YYDKDF (reference sequence). The length of the CDR3 is 15 residues. Trimming removed 5 bases from V and 5 bases from J; junction bases left unmatched: 9. The CDR3 loop is CATSRSTGWDQPQHF. The CDR3, as DNA: TGTGCCACCAGCCGGTCGACAGGGTGGGATCAGCCCCAGCATTTT. Variable domain in full (rest from reference TRBV15 and TRBJ1-5): DAMVIQNPRYQVTQFGKPVTLSCSQTLNHNVMYWYQQKSSQAPKLLFHYYDKDFNNEADTPDNFQSRRPNTSFCFLDIRSPGLGDTAMYLCATSRSTGWDQPQHFGDGTRLSIL.

V gene TRBV7-6 combines with J gene TRBJ2-2, with 9 nucleotides matching TRBD2. V was clipped by 3 bases and J by 1 base; unmatched bases: 3. Germline assignment: CDR1 SGHVS and CDR2 FNYEAQ. CDR3 length equals 16 residues. As DNA, the CDR3 is TGTGCCAGCAGCTTCGCGACTAGCGGGAACACCGGGGAGCTGTTTTTT. This codes for CASSFATSGNTGELFF.

CDR3 in amino acids: CSVEGGRVNTEAFF. CDR3 nucleotide sequence: TGCAGCGTTGAAGGAGGTCGGGTGAACACTGAAGCTTTCTTT. This chain links TRBV29-1 with TRBJ1-1; the D is unclear. V lost 1 base and J lost 0, with 9 bases in between. Germline CDR1 and CDR2: SQVTM and ANQGSEA. CDR3 size: 14 residues.

The rearrangement uses TRBV5-1 and TRBJ1-3, with TRBD1 matching 10 bases. Looked up from germline, CDR1 is SGHRS and CDR2 is YFSETQ. The length of the CDR3 is 16 residues. The V segment lost 0 bases and the J segment 8 bases; nucleotides outside the gene matches: 8. CDR3 nucleotide sequence: TGCGCCAGCAGCTTGGACGGGACAGGGGAGCTGTACACCATATATTTT. Amino acid sequence: CASSLDGTGELYTIYF.

The V and J genes are TRBV6-6 and TRBJ2-7; weak D call: TRBD1 (6 bases). CDR1 and CDR2 from the germline V gene are MNHNY and SVGAGI (reference sequence). CDR3 length equals 14 residues. Trimming left V 6 bases short and J 6 bases short, with 18 bases between. CDR3 region: CASRKTGLPLEQYF. As DNA, the CDR3 is TGTGCCAGCAGGAAGACAGGTCTCCCTCTCGAGCAGTACTTC.

The V call is TRBV27, the J call TRBJ2-7, with D unresolved. The CDR3 consists of 11 residues. Germline CDR1 MNHEY, CDR2 SMNVEV (reference sequence). The CDR3 coding sequence is TGTGCCAGCAGTTTAGCGGAATGGCTGAGAGTC. Translation gives CASSLAEWLRV.

The chain recombines TRBV28 with TRBJ1-5; D is undetermined. The V gene's germline CDR1 is MDHEN and CDR2 SYDVKM. Deletions cut 5 bases from V and 9 bases from J, with 5 bases between. The CDR3 length is 10 residues. The chain's CDR3 is CASSTGPQHF. In DNA form, the CDR3 reads TGTGCCAGCAGTACGGGGCCCCAGCATTTT.

This clone registers medium-sized by frequency. CDR3 amino acids: CASSLAGREAFF. CDR3 DNA sequence: TGTGCCAGCAGTTTGGCGGGTCGCGAAGCTTTCTTT. The chain combines TRBV27 with TRBJ1-1; D is unclear. CDR3 length equals 12 residues. Germline CDR1 and CDR2: MNHEY and SMNVEV (reference sequence). The V end lost 3 bases, the J end lost 8 bases, and 10 bases lay between the germline ends.

This rearrangement joins TRBV18 to TRBJ1-3; D is unclear. This CDR3 region has 16 residues. Per germline, CDR1 KGHSH and CDR2 LQKENI. V was cut by 4 bases and J by 0 bases, with 13 bases left in between. The CDR3 protein is CASSRPTTNSGNTIYF. CDR3 coding DNA: TGTGCCAGCTCACGGCCCACAACGAACTCTGGAAACACCATATATTTT.

The chain couples TRBV9 to TRBJ2-2, with 13 bases lining up with TRBD2. The CDR3 has 18 residues. Germline CDR1 SGDLS, CDR2 YYNGEE. V dropped 4 bases and J dropped 0; count of bases not matched to a gene: 6. CDR3 amino acids: CASSPGLAGHANTGELFF. CDR3 nucleotides: TGTGCCAGCAGCCCGGGACTAGCGGGGCATGCGAACACCGGGGAGCTGTTTTTT.

CDR3 sequence: CASVGRGTGELFF. CDR3 nucleotides: TGTGCCAGCGTGGGACGGGGGACCGGGGAGCTGTTTTTT. The chain uses TRBV7-9 and TRBJ2-2, with a possible D match to TRBD2 (6 bases). Germline CDR1 reads SEHNR; CDR2 reads FQNEAQ (reference sequence). The CDR3 extends over 13 amino acids. Trimming left V 8 bases short and J 5 bases short, with 12 bases between. The complete variable domain, with remaining parts taken from reference TRBV7-9 and TRBJ2-2, reads DTGVSQNPRHKITKRGQNVTFRCDPISEHNRLYWYRQTLGQGPEFLTYFQNEAQLEKSRLLSDRFSAERPKGSFSTLEIQRTEQGDSAMYLCASVGRGTGELFFGEGSRLTVL.